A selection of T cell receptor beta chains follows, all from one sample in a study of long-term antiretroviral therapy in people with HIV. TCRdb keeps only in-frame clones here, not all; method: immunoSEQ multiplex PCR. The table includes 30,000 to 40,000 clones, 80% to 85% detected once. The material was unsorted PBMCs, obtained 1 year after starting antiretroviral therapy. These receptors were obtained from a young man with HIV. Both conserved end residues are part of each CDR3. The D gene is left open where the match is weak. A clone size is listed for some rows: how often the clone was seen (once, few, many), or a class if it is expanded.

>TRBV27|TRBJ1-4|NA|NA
CASSLRGTNEKLFF
TGTGCCAGCAGTTTAAGGGGGACGAATGAAAAACTGTTTTTT
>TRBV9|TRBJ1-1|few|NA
CASSVGPNTEAFF
TGTGCCAGCAGCGTAGGACCGAACACTGAAGCTTTCTTT
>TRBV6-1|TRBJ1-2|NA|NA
CLSWGARGYTF
TGTCTGAGCTGGGGGGCGCGCGGCTACACCTTC
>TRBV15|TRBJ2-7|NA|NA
CATSRVGMAPTLDEQYF
TGTGCCACCAGCAGAGTAGGGATGGCCCCCACTTTGGACGAGCAGTACTTC
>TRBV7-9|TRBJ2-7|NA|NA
CASTLKGYEQYF
TGTGCCAGCACCCTCAAAGGGTACGAGCAGTACTTC
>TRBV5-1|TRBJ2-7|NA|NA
CASSLVAGPSNEQYF
TGCGCCAGCAGCTTGGTGGCAGGTCCCTCGAACGAGCAGTACTTC
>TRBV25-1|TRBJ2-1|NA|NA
CATSIGRGEQFF
TGTGCCACCTCGATCGGTCGGGGAGAGCAGTTCTTC
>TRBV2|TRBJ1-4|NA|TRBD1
CASSDRGQSNEKLFF
TGTGCCAGCAGTGACAGGGGGCAGTCTAATGAAAAACTGTTTTTT
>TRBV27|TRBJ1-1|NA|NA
CASSLGRGTVEAFF
TGTGCCAGCAGTTTAGGGAGGGGGACCGTTGAAGCTTTCTTT
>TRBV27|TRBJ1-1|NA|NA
CASSLSANTEAFF
TGTGCCAGCAGTTTATCAGCTAACACTGAAGCTTTCTTT
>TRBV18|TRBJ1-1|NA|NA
CASSPLLGGVNTEAFF
TGTGCCAGCTCACCTCTCCTGGGGGGGGTGAACACTGAAGCTTTCTTT
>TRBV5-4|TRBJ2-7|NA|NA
CASTRGATYEQYF
TGTGCCAGCACCCGGGGAGCAACCTACGAGCAGTACTTC
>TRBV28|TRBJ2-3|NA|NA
CASKEGPTDTQYF
TGTGCCAGCAAGGAGGGCCCCACAGATACGCAGTATTTT
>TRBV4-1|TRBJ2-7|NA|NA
CASSLLQVSEQYF
TGCGCCAGCAGCCTCCTACAGGTATCCGAGCAGTACTTC
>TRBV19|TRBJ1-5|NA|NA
CATRADAVSNQPQHF
TGTGCCACTAGGGCAGATGCGGTTAGCAATCAGCCCCAGCATTTT
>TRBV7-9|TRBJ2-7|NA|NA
CASSSTGPFTEQYF
TGTGCCAGCAGTTCCACCGGGCCGTTTACCGAGCAGTACTTC
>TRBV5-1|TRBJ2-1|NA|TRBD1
CASSPWDSSYNEQFF
TGCGCCAGCAGCCCATGGGACAGTTCCTACAATGAGCAGTTCTTC
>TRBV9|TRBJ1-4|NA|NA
CASSVEAGLTEKLFF
TGTGCCAGCAGCGTAGAGGCAGGGTTGACTGAAAAACTGTTTTTT
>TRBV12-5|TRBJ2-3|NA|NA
CASGFGNTDTQYF
TGTGCTAGTGGTTTTGGGAACACAGATACGCAGTATTTT
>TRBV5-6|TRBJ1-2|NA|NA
CASSSEPGPFYGYTF
TGTGCCAGCAGCTCGGAACCGGGACCCTTCTATGGCTACACCTTC
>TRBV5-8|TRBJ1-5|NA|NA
CASSPGLGNQPQHF
TGTGCCAGCAGCCCTGGGTTGGGCAATCAGCCCCAGCATTTT
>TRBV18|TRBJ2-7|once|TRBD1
CASSTYGQGPSYEQYF
TGTGCCAGCTCAACCTACGGACAGGGGCCGAGCTACGAGCAGTACTTC
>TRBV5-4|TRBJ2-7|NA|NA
CASSKDSRYEQYF
TGTGCCAGCAGCAAGGACAGCCGCTACGAGCAGTACTTC
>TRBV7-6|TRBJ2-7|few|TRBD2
CASSSLAGRYEQYF
TGTGCCAGCAGCTCGCTAGCGGGGCGGTACGAGCAGTACTTC
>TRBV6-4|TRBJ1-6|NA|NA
CASSDSGGAHSPLHF
TGTGCCAGCAGTGACTCGGGAGGGGCCCATTCACCCCTCCACTTT
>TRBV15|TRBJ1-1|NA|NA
CATSRDIAQALNTEAFF
TGTGCCACCAGCAGAGATATTGCCCAGGCCCTGAACACTGAAGCTTTCTTT
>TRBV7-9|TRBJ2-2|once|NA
CASSPPQTGDTGELFF
TGTGCCAGCAGCCCTCCACAGACTGGGGACACCGGGGAGCTGTTTTTT